This passage covers 11 T cell receptor beta chains from one sample sequenced in a study of cytomegalovirus exposure and HLA in healthy donors. The PCR contained 60 Vbeta and 13 Jbeta primers. Assay used: immunoSEQ multiplex PCR; TCRdb lists only in-frame clones, some missing. This table holds over 120,000 clones, about three quarters found once. What was sequenced was PBMCs. These receptors were taken from a male donor in good health and CMV-seronegative.

This clone has more than one count but fewer than ten. The genes are TRBV4-1 and TRBJ1-5; 9 bases line up with TRBD1. After removal of 3 bases from V and 4 bases from J, the junction contained 10 bases not matched to a gene. The germline V gene encodes CDR1 MGHRA and CDR2 YSYEKL. The CDR3 is 17 residues long. CDR3 loop: CASSQPLQGARNQPQHF. The CDR3, as DNA: TGCGCCAGCAGCCAGCCCCTACAGGGGGCGCGGAATCAGCCCCAGCATTTT.

This clone was counted between two and nine times. This chain uses TRBV18 with TRBJ2-5, with D possibly TRBD1 on 6 matching bases. Germline V gives CDR1 KGHSH, CDR2 LQKENI. The CDR3 length is 14 residues. The V gene lost 4 bases and the J gene lost 4 bases, with 13 bases spanning the gap. The DNA of the CDR3 is TGTGCCAGCTCACAAACAGGGTCGGGAGAGACCCAGTACTTC. Its translation is CASSQTGSGETQYF.

V usage is TRBV14 and J usage is TRBJ1-3; a weak D match, TRBD1 (5 bases). The CDR3 is 15 amino acids. Trimming took off 7 bases at V and 2 bases at J, with 15 bases between the two ends. Germline assignment: CDR1 SGHDN and CDR2 FVKESK. The CDR3 DNA sequence: TGTGCCAGCACTCCCACGGCAGGGCCTGGAAACACCATATATTTT. Its protein is CASTPTAGPGNTIYF.

This rearrangement joins TRBV30 to TRBJ1-2; D unresolved. Germline loops: CDR1 GTSNPN, CDR2 SVGIG (reference sequence). V was cut by 1 base and J by 0 bases, with 9 bases left in between. The CDR3 consists of 14 residues. In DNA form, the CDR3 reads TGTGCCTGGAGTGAATCAGATACTAACTATGGCTACACCTTC. Protein product: CAWSESDTNYGYTF. The variable domain in full, completed from reference TRBV30 and TRBJ1-2, reads SQTIHQWPATLVQPVGSPLSLECTVEGTSNPNLYWYRQAAGRGLQLLFYSVGIGQISSEVPQNLSASRPQDRQFILSSKKLLLSDSGFYLCAWSESDTNYGYTFGSGTRLTVV.

This chain joins TRBV7-9 and TRBJ2-1; 10 nucleotides align to TRBD2. Trimming cost V 3 bases and J 4 bases; bases outside gene matches: 3. This CDR3 contains 15 residues. The V gene's germline CDR1 is SEHNR and CDR2 FQNEAQ (reference sequence). The CDR3 sequence is CASSFGLAEYNEQFF. CDR3 bases: TGTGCCAGCAGCTTTGGACTAGCGGAATACAATGAGCAGTTCTTC.

The count of this clone is one. CDR3 sequence reads: CASSDYYEQYF. The CDR3 region has the DNA TGTGCCAGCAGTGACTACTACGAGCAGTACTTC. J is TRBJ2-7 and V is TRBV6-1; D call uncertain. Germline CDR1 and CDR2: MNHNS and SASEGT. The CDR3 loop spans 11 amino acids. V lost 3 bases and J 3 bases, leaving 3 bases between the germline ends.

This clone was picked up one time. V usage is TRBV4-1 and J usage is TRBJ1-4; tentatively, D is TRBD1 (6 bases). Germline V CDR1 and CDR2: MGHRA, YSYEKL. Trimming took off 4 bases at V and 7 bases at J, with 13 bases between the two ends. The CDR3 consists of 14 residues. CDR3 sequence (DNA): TGCGCCAGCAGCCGGGGGGGCTCGAGTGAAAAACTGTTTTTT. Translated, it gives CASSRGGSSEKLFF.

In this sample, this clone turned up a few times. J is TRBJ1-6 and V is TRBV2; D perhaps matches TRBD1 (6 bases). V lost 8 bases, J lost 6 bases, and 17 bases lay in between. The CDR3 sequence is 15 residues long. The germline V gene encodes CDR1 SNHLY and CDR2 FYNNEI. The CDR3 here is CASLGQFPRNSPLHF. The CDR3 DNA reads as TGTGCCAGCCTCGGACAGTTCCCTCGTAATTCACCCCTCCACTTT.

This chain connects TRBV6-5 to TRBJ1-2; D gene ambiguous. V was shortened by 8 bases and J by 6 bases, with 22 bases between the two germline ends. This CDR3 comprises 15 residues. Germline V gene lookup returns CDR1 MNHEY and CDR2 SVGAGI. The CDR3 DNA is TGTGCCAGCCACTCCCTCGGAGGGCGAGCTAATGGCTACACCTTC. Its translation: CASHSLGGRANGYTF.

This clone was found a few times. The chain uses TRBV28 and TRBJ2-3; 7 bases line up with TRBD2. The CDR3 runs 16 residues. The germline V gene has CDR1 MDHEN and CDR2 SYDVKM. V trimming: 2 bases; J trimming: 6 bases; junction bases outside the gene matches: 11. CDR3: CASSLAGAGTSDTQYF. Written as DNA, the CDR3 is TGTGCCAGCAGTTTAGCTGGAGCGGGGACCTCGGATACGCAGTATTTT.

The V gene is TRBV5-1, the J gene TRBJ1-1; D unclear. Trimming cost V 0 bases and J 7 bases, with 10 bases left between them. CDR3 length: 13 amino acids. Germline V gene sequence: CDR1 SGHRS, CDR2 YFSETQ. The CDR3 spells CASSLVVGNEAFF. The DNA for the CDR3 is TGCGCCAGCAGCTTGGTGGTCGGGAATGAAGCTTTCTTT.